Listed below are T cell receptor beta chains from one sample, sequenced in a study of beta chain features in type 1 diabetes. This table comes from immunoSEQ multiplex PCR, and its TCRdb copy is limited to in-frame clones, with some not included. The repertoire holds 250,000 to 350,000 clones, with roughly an eighth as singletons. The sequenced sample was naive CD4+ T cells from blood. These receptors were obtained from a man younger than 45 with type 1 diabetes. Both conserved end residues are part of each CDR3. The D gene is left open where the match is weak. Where a row states a size, it is once, few, many or the class of an expanded clone; other rows omit it.

v_gene	abundance	j_gene	d_gene	CDR3nt	CDR3aa
TRBV4-3	few	TRBJ2-7	NA	TGCGCCAGCAGCCAAGATAAACGAGATACCTACGAGCAGTACTTC	CASSQDKRDTYEQYF
TRBV11-2	few	TRBJ1-5	NA	TGTGCCAGCAGCTTAGATTGGGGAGGGCCAAAAAGCAATCAGCCCCAGCATTTT	CASSLDWGGPKSNQPQHF
TRBV5-4	NA	TRBJ1-2	NA	TGTGCCAGCAGCCCAACAACAGGAAGCAACTATGGCTACACCTTC	CASSPTTGSNYGYTF
TRBV7-2	few	TRBJ2-7	TRBD2	TGTGCCAGCAGCCGGCCCGGGACTAGCGGTTACGAGCAGTACTTC	CASSRPGTSGYEQYF
TRBV29-1	NA	TRBJ1-2	TRBD1	TGCAGCGTAACAGGACAGGGCCTGGGCGGCTACACCTTC	CSVTGQGLGGYTF
TRBV2	few	TRBJ2-7	TRBD1	TGTGCCATGTCGGGACAGGGGTACGAGCAGTACTTC	CAMSGQGYEQYF
TRBV19	few	TRBJ2-1	NA	TGTGCCAGTAGTTCCGGCACAGACACCAATGAGCAGTTCTTC	CASSSGTDTNEQFF
TRBV7-3	few	TRBJ2-1	TRBD2	TGTGCCAGCAGCTTATTCGGGGGGTCCCCCAATGAGCAGTTCTTC	CASSLFGGSPNEQFF
TRBV14	NA	TRBJ1-1	NA	TGTGCCAGCAGCCTATATAAGACAGCCTTGAACACTGAAGCTTTCTTT	CASSLYKTALNTEAFF
TRBV30	few	TRBJ1-5	TRBD1	TGTGCCTGGAGTATAGGGACAGGGTTTGGCAATCAGCCCCAGCATTTT	CAWSIGTGFGNQPQHF
TRBV6-6	few	TRBJ2-3	NA	TGTGCCGGGGGCACACAAACAGATACGCAGTATTTT	CAGGTQTDTQYF
TRBV19	few	TRBJ2-1	TRBD2	TGTGCCAGTAGACCCCAGGGACTAGCGTCCCATGAGCAGTTCTTC	CASRPQGLASHEQFF
TRBV4-1	NA	TRBJ2-5	NA	TGCGCCAGCAGCCAAGGACAGCCGGGTGAGACCCAGTACTTC	CASSQGQPGETQYF
TRBV14	few	TRBJ1-2	NA	TGTGCCAGCAGCCAAGATGAGTACAGGGATAATGGCTACACCTTC	CASSQDEYRDNGYTF
TRBV7-2	NA	TRBJ2-1	TRBD2	TGTGCCAGCAGCACCACACTAGCGGTATACAATGAGCAGTTCTTC	CASSTTLAVYNEQFF
TRBV30	NA	TRBJ2-3	NA	TGTGCCTGGAACCTAGTACGTACAGATACGCAGTATTTT	CAWNLVRTDTQYF
TRBV5-4	NA	TRBJ2-1	TRBD2	TGTGCCAGCAGCTTGTATCTAGCGGGAGTGGAAGATGAGCAGTTCTTC	CASSLYLAGVEDEQFF
TRBV7-2	NA	TRBJ1-1	NA	TGTGCCAGCAGCTACCAGGGGAAAAACACTGAAGCTTTCTTT	CASSYQGKNTEAFF
TRBV12-2	NA	TRBJ2-1	NA	TGTGCAAGTCGCTCATCTAGCGGGAGGGCCGTAATTCTGAGTGAGCAGTTCTTC	CASRSSSGRAVILSEQFF
TRBV19	NA	TRBJ2-1	TRBD2	TGTGCCAGTAGCCCTGCGGGAGCGGGACGCTCCTACAATGAGCAGTTCTTC	CASSPAGAGRSYNEQFF
TRBV7-9	few	TRBJ2-5	TRBD2	TGTGCCAGCACCCCTCGGAGCGGGAGGGCCAAGGAGACCCAGTACTTC	CASTPRSGRAKETQYF
TRBV28	NA	TRBJ2-1	TRBD1	TGTGCCAGCAGTCCATCACCGGGACAGGGTACCTACAATGAGCAGTTCTTC	CASSPSPGQGTYNEQFF
TRBV11-3	few	TRBJ2-5	NA	TGTGCCAGCAGCTTAGGCCGCGATGAGACCCAGTACTTC	CASSLGRDETQYF
TRBV9	few	TRBJ2-1	TRBD1	TGTGCCAGCAGCGGGACAGGGTATCGGCAGTTCTTC	CASSGTGYRQFF
TRBV7-3	NA	TRBJ2-2	NA	TGTGCCAGCAGCCCTGGGGGGAGTAGTACCGGGGAGCTGTTTTTT	CASSPGGSSTGELFF
TRBV28	few	TRBJ1-5	NA	TGTGCCAGCAGCCTTCTACAGGGACAGCCCCAGCATTTT	CASSLLQGQPQHF
TRBV5-1	NA	TRBJ2-7	NA	TGCGCCAGCAGCTTGGCGACTAGGCCCCACGAGCAGTACTTC	CASSLATRPHEQYF
TRBV6-5	few	TRBJ2-5	NA	TGTGCCAGCAGTTACGGGGCAGCTCAAGAGACCCAGTACTTC	CASSYGAAQETQYF
TRBV9	few	TRBJ2-3	NA	TGTGCCAGCAGCGTAGAAAGCAGCACAGATACGCAGTATTTT	CASSVESSTDTQYF
TRBV4-1	few	TRBJ1-1	NA	TGCGCCAGCAGCCAAGTCGGCAGGGGCACTGAAGCTTTCTTT	CASSQVGRGTEAFF
TRBV2	NA	TRBJ1-2	NA	TGTGCCAGCAGACAGGGAATGAACACCTTC	CASRQGMNTF
TRBV7-3	few	TRBJ1-2	TRBD1	TGTGCCAGCAGCCGGGACAGCAACTATGGCTACACCTTC	CASSRDSNYGYTF
TRBV9	NA	TRBJ2-7	NA	TGTGCCAGCAGCTTACTTACGGGGCAGTACTTC	CASSLLTGQYF
TRBV18	once	TRBJ1-5	NA	TGTGCCAGCTCACCACCTAGCGCTAGGGGCAATCAGCCCCAGCATTTT	CASSPPSARGNQPQHF
TRBV5-1	few	TRBJ2-7	TRBD1	TGCGCCAGCAGCTGGGGGATAGGGGGCTCGAACGAGCAGTACTTC	CASSWGIGGSNEQYF
TRBV25-1	NA	TRBJ2-1	TRBD1	TGTGCCAGCAGATTTGGGACAGGGGGTTACAATGAGCAGTTCTTC	CASRFGTGGYNEQFF
TRBV19	NA	TRBJ1-2	NA	TGTGCCAGTAACAGGGAATCTAACTATGGCTACACCTTC	CASNRESNYGYTF
TRBV7-3	NA	TRBJ2-3	NA	TGTGCCAGCAGCTTACGGCCTAGCGATACGCAGTATTTT	CASSLRPSDTQYF
TRBV7-9	few	TRBJ2-7	TRBD1	TGTGCCAGCAGCTTGACAGGGGGCGAAGAGCAGTACTTC	CASSLTGGEEQYF
TRBV1	NA	TRBJ2-7	NA	TGCACCAGCAGGCACGGGACTAGCGGGAACTACGAGCAGTACTTC	CTSRHGTSGNYEQYF
TRBV28	few	TRBJ1-5	NA	TGTGCCAGCAGTCGGGAACCCGGGAGCAATCAGCCCCAGCATTTT	CASSREPGSNQPQHF
TRBV15	NA	TRBJ2-7	TRBD1	TGTGCCACCAGCAGAGACAGGGGGTCCTACGAGCAGTACTTC	CATSRDRGSYEQYF
TRBV28	NA	TRBJ2-7	NA	TGTGCCAGCAGGCGCCAGGTAGGCGACTCCTACGAGCAGTACTTC	CASRRQVGDSYEQYF
TRBV11-3	NA	TRBJ2-1	TRBD1	TGTGCCAGCAGCACAGGTCAGGGGGTCAAGCAGTTCTTC	CASSTGQGVKQFF
TRBV5-1	NA	TRBJ2-2	NA	TGCGCCAGCAGCTTGGCCCCGGGCACCGGGGAGCTGTTTTTT	CASSLAPGTGELFF